What follows are 6 T cell receptor beta chains derived from one specimen sequenced in a study of cytomegalovirus exposure and HLA in healthy donors. Primers included in the PCR were 60 Vbeta and 13 Jbeta primers. Clones were read by immunoSEQ multiplex PCR, and TCRdb kept only the in-frame ones, dropping some. The sample holds about 130,000 clones, roughly four fifths seen once. Input material: PBMCs. The receptors originated from a male donor in good health and CMV-seropositive.

The DNA for the CDR3 is TGTGCCAGCAGGCCCGGGGAGGTCACCGGGGAGCTGTTTTTT. As protein: CASRPGEVTGELFF. The gene calls are TRBV7-9 and TRBJ2-2; D possibly corresponds to TRBD2 (6 bases). The germline V gene has CDR1 SEHNR and CDR2 FQNEAQ (reference sequence). V was shortened by 6 bases and J by 4 bases, with 12 bases between the two germline ends. The CDR3 is made up of 14 amino acids.

V is TRBV29-1 and J is TRBJ1-1; TRBD1 matches 9 bases. The length of the CDR3 is 13 residues. CDR1 SQVTM and CDR2 ANQGSEA come from the germline V gene. The CDR3 nucleotides read TGCACCATTCGGACAGGGGAGAACACTGAAGCTTTCTTT. Protein: CTIRTGENTEAFF.

Here the CDR3 DNA reads TGTGCCAGCCGGGAGACAGGGGGTTTCCCAGATACGCAGTATTTT. Protein sequence: CASRETGGFPDTQYF. The rearrangement uses TRBV6-6 and TRBJ2-3, with 9 bases fitting TRBD1. Germline V gene sequence: CDR1 MNHNY, CDR2 SVGAGI (reference sequence). The J segment lost 4 bases and the V segment lost 8 bases, leaving 10 bases of the junction unmatched. This CDR3 spans 15 amino acids.

The chain joins TRBV7-9 to TRBJ2-5; TRBD2 matches at 9 bases. The germline gives CDR1 SEHNR, CDR2 FQNEAQ (reference sequence). The CDR3 length is 14 residues. V lost 5 bases and J lost 0; bases outside the gene matches: 1. CDR3 protein: CASSRTSDQETQYF. CDR3 nucleotide sequence: TGTGCCAGCAGCCGGACTAGCGACCAAGAGACCCAGTACTTC.

In regard to this clone: Compared with germline, one end of the junction differs, possibly owing to a read error. The chain is built from TRBV28 and TRBJ2-7; 8 bases align to TRBD2. This CDR3 is 11 amino acids long. Looked up from germline, CDR1 is MDHEN and CDR2 is SYDVKM. In nucleotides, the CDR3 is TGCTATAGCGGGACGGCCTACGAGCAGTACTTC. It translates to CYSGTAYEQYF.

The chain is built from TRBV28 and TRBJ2-7; no reliable D call. Trimming removed 7 bases at V and 1 base at J, with 11 bases between. The CDR3 is made up of 13 amino acids. CDR1 MDHEN and CDR2 SYDVKM come from the germline V gene. The DNA of the CDR3 is TGTGCCAGCAAACCTGACACTTCCTACGAGCAGTACTTC. It translates to CASKPDTSYEQYF. Full variable domain (remainder filled in from reference TRBV28 and TRBJ2-7): DVKVTQSSRYLVKRTGEKVFLECVQDMDHENMFWYRQDPGLGLRLIYFSYDVKMKEKGDIPEGYSVSREKKERFSLILESASTNQTSMYLCASKPDTSYEQYFGPGTRLTVT.